This is a list of T cell receptor beta chains from one sample in a study of blood T cells in healthy people across ages. TCRdb re-analysed the 5' RACE reads in MiXCR, keeping a single row per CDR3 protein. The sample lists roughly 2 million distinct CDR3 sequences; roughly 49% were seen once. Sample: blood. These receptors originate from a middle-aged woman in good health. CDR3s include the opening cysteine and the closing phenylalanine or tryptophan. D genes are given only for firm matches. The size field is filled for only some rows; it gives once, few, many or a size class.

>TRBJ1-5|.|.|TRBV21-1
TGTGCCAGCAGCAACATTGGGGCCCGGGACAGAGATAAGGATGGCAATCAGCCCCAGCATTTT
CASSNIGARDRDKDGNQPQHF
>TRBJ2-5|few|TRBD1|TRBV20-1
TGCAGTGCTTATACCGGGACAGGGGAAAAGACCCAGTACTTC
CSAYTGTGEKTQYF
>TRBJ1-5|few|.|TRBV24-1
TGTGCCACCAGTGATGCGCAGGTCAATCAGCCCCAGCATTTT
CATSDAQVNQPQHF
>TRBJ2-7|.|TRBD2|TRBV6-5
TGTGCCAGCAGTTACGTACCGGGACTAACCTACGAGCAGTACTTC
CASSYVPGLTYEQYF
>TRBJ2-7|.|.|TRBV4-1
TGCGCCAGCAGCCAAGATGCCCGGGTTTACGAGCAGTACTTC
CASSQDARVYEQYF
>TRBJ1-1|.|.|TRBV29-1
TGCAGCGTTCCCAGGGCGTCCGGTGAAGCTTTCTTT
CSVPRASGEAFF
>TRBJ2-5|many|TRBD2|TRBV12-3/TRBV12-4
TGTGCCAGCAGTTCACGGGGGGAAGAGACCCAGTACTTC
CASSSRGEETQYF
>TRBJ2-7|few|TRBD1|TRBV10-3
TGTGCCATCGGGGAAGGACAGGCCTACGAGCAGTACTTC
CAIGEGQAYEQYF
>TRBJ2-7|.|.|TRBV5-1
TGCGCCAGCTATAACAGGGGAGGGTCCTACGAGCAGTACTTC
CASYNRGGSYEQYF
>TRBJ1-6|.|.|TRBV14
TGTGCCAGCAGCCCCTGGGCACTAGACAGCTCCTATAATTCACCCCTCCACTTT
CASSPWALDSSYNSPLHF
>TRBJ2-7|.|.|TRBV29-1
TGCAGCGTTCAGCCCAGGGCGTACGGGCAGTACTTC
CSVQPRAYGQYF